This T cell receptor beta chain was obtained from a study of cytomegalovirus exposure and HLA in healthy donors. The PCR ran on 60 Vbeta and 13 Jbeta primers. Only in-frame clones appear in the TCRdb table, and some are missing; sequencing was by immunoSEQ multiplex PCR. The sample carries about 130,000 clones, around 78% recorded once. This CDR3 is 15 amino acids long. V trimming: 3 bases; J trimming: 2 bases; junction bases outside the gene matches: 6. Germline CDR1 reads KGHSH; CDR2 reads LQKENI. V and J are TRBV18 and TRBJ1-1, with 7 bases aligning to TRBD1. The sequence was obtained from a woman aged 40 to 49 in good health and CMV-seronegative. Sequenced material: PBMCs. Written as DNA, the CDR3 is TGTGCCAGCTCACCGAGTGGAGGGGGCAACACTGAAGCTTTCTTT. It translates to CASSPSGGGNTEAFF. The variable domain in full, with the rest retrieved from reference TRBV18 and TRBJ1-1, is NAGVMQNPRHLVRRRGQEARLRCSPMKGHSHVYWYRQLPEEGLKFMVYLQKENIIDESGMPKERFSAEFPKEGPSILRIQQVVRGDSAAYFCASSPSGGGNTEAFFGQGTRLTVV.